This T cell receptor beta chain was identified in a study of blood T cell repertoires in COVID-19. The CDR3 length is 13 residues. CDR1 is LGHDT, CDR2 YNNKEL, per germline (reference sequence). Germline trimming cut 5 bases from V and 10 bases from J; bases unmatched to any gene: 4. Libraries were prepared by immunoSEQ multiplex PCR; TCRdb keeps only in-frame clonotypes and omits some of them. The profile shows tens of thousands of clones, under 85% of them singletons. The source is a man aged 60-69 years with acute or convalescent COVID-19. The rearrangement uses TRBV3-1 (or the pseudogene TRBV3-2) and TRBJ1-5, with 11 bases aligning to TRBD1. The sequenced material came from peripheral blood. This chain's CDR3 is CASSSDRGRPQHF. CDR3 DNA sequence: TGTGCCAGCAGCTCGGACAGGGGGCGACCCCAGCATTTT.